A selection of T cell receptor beta chains follows, all from one sample in a study of neurological immune-mediated disorders. Via MiXCR, TCRdb re-called the 5' RACE reads, giving one row per CDR3 protein. The table records around 50,000 distinct CDR3 sequences, roughly 3.5% of them present only once. Sequencing was performed on PBMCs. These receptors came from a woman aged 30 to 39 with multiple sclerosis. The conserved cysteine and the conserved F or W are not part of the CDR3 here.

TRBV7-9	TRBJ2-1	ASSPSLEQF
TRBV4-1	TRBJ1-1	ASSQVWDTEAF
TRBV3-1	TRBJ1-1	TSSHRELNTEAF
TRBV6-5	TRBJ2-1	ASSQSSKGNEQF
TRBV29-1	TRBJ2-1	SARTGPMNEQF
TRBV6-5	TRBJ1-1	ASSYGGTTEAF
TRBV11-3	TRBJ2-2	ASSLARANTGELF
TRBV20-1	TRBJ2-1	SARALRGRENNEQF
TRBV7-2	TRBJ2-7	ASSATGGLSYEQY
TRBV7-2	TRBJ2-2	ASSLARGRHTGELF
TRBV6-2/TRBV6-3	TRBJ2-6	ASSYPRGLSGANVLT
TRBV5-6	TRBJ1-2	ASTPRGVRYGYT
TRBV13	TRBJ2-2	ASSPDRGRIANTGELF
TRBV5-1	TRBJ1-2	ASSRDRFYGYT
TRBV5-1	TRBJ2-3	ASSLALGISDTQY
TRBV12-3/TRBV12-4	TRBJ2-5	ASSLRINEAQETQY
TRBV7-6	TRBJ2-3	ASRAYTDTQY
TRBV6-5	TRBJ1-1	ASSGDRVNTEAF
TRBV7-9	TRBJ1-5	ASSLGGFTASNQPQH
TRBV20-1	TRBJ2-7	SARGQGYEQY
TRBV6-5	TRBJ2-3	ASSLRLAGKYPIRTDTQY
TRBV5-1	TRBJ2-7	ASSLGGADEQY
TRBV7-2	TRBJ2-1	ASSYPGLGIDEQF
TRBV7-2	TRBJ2-2	ASSSMVAAAGELF
TRBV10-1	TRBJ2-7	ASSENPSGAQY
TRBV20-1	TRBJ1-6	SATPPGFIDSPLH
TRBV6-2/TRBV6-3	TRBJ2-6	ASRPTGGAGGANVLT
TRBV20-1	TRBJ2-2	SARASTGAQNTGELF
TRBV4-3	TRBJ1-1	ASSRGETNTEAF
TRBV2	TRBJ2-7	ASSEAAGTEQY
TRBV5-6	TRBJ2-1	ASSFPIGSGYNEQF
TRBV29-1	TRBJ1-2	SVDRDGYT
TRBV4-2	TRBJ2-7	ASSQEPGLKNEQY
TRBV20-1	TRBJ1-1	SANLHEQGAF
TRBV6-2/TRBV6-3	TRBJ2-3	ASKDGSVRRKDTQY
TRBV20-1	TRBJ2-1	SYSGPRDNEQF
TRBV12-3/TRBV12-4	TRBJ2-3	ASSLAQGTRNTQY
TRBV12-2	TRBJ1-2	ASRLVSRGRLYGYT
TRBV10-3	TRBJ2-7	AIARGTYEQY
TRBV6-6	TRBJ2-5	ARGFGLEETQY
TRBV7-6	TRBJ2-1	ASSLGPGGFYNEQF
TRBV10-2	TRBJ1-1	ASKDPNTEAF
TRBV9	TRBJ2-3	ASSGPSSGNRIDTQY
TRBV20-1	TRBJ2-3	SALLAADTQY
TRBV24-1	TRBJ2-1	ATSDLGGLAASYNEQF
TRBV7-2	TRBJ2-1	AVTSGREQF
TRBV6-5	TRBJ1-2	ASTPGQRNYGYT
TRBV11-2	TRBJ2-1	ASSTARGGGSYNEQF
TRBV10-3	TRBJ2-3	AIRPGTLADTQY
TRBV20-1	TRBJ2-4	SARDRVVAKNIQY
TRBV7-2	TRBJ2-3	ASSLVRQASTDTQY
TRBV30	TRBJ1-1	AWSVWGVTEAF
TRBV20-1	TRBJ2-1	SAFLAGGRNEQF
TRBV7-2	TRBJ2-3	ASRSSNTQY
TRBV7-8	TRBJ1-5	ASSLAEGMRNQPQN
TRBV3-1	TRBJ2-5	ASSPIVGGIGETQY
TRBV5-6	TRBJ1-5	ASSLAVSQPQH
TRBV20-1	TRBJ1-1	SAKSGELGNTEAF
TRBV20-1	TRBJ2-3	SARAPGGALTDTQY
TRBV7-2	TRBJ2-3	ASSRSGIGTDTQY